This T cell receptor beta chain stems from a study of blood T cell repertoires in COVID-19. Study-level background: Whether acute or convalescent, the COVID-19 samples came from the United States, Italy and Spain. The cDNA or gDNA used as material had been derived from T cells, B-cell-depleted T cells, or PBMCs.

Per the authors' pipeline: Estimation of nucleated cell counts was performed using reference gene primer amplification. Method: immunoSEQ multiplex PCR; TCRdb's copy keeps in-frame clones and lacks some. V and J calls and clone size come straight from that table; D and trimming were deduced from the DNA. The sample contains 75,000 to 85,000 clones, 75% to 90% of which appear only once. The CDR3 runs 17 residues. CDR1 SGDLS and CDR2 YYNGEE come from the germline V gene. V was clipped by 2 bases and J by 1 base; unmatched bases: 5. Specimen: peripheral blood. The V gene is TRBV9, the J gene TRBJ1-6, with TRBD1 matching 8 bases. This receptor was identified in a man in his fifties with active COVID-19. The CDR3 here is CASSVGQGRSYNSPLHF. Written as DNA, the CDR3 is TGTGCCAGCAGCGTCGGACAGGGTCGGTCCTATAATTCACCCCTCCACTTT.